Given below is one T cell receptor (beta chain) in context. Method: immunoSEQ multiplex PCR; TCRdb's copy keeps in-frame clones and lacks some. Of tens of thousands of clones in the sample, approximately 85% were seen once. This specimen belongs to a study of OX40 agonist ivuxolimab in advanced cancers. In the study overall: Clinicians treated patients with ivuxolimab, an agonistic anti-OX40 (CD134) antibody. Three patients responded partially, comprising one with hepatocellular carcinoma and two with cutaneous melanoma.

This CDR3 spans 15 amino acids. Trimming removed 5 bases from V and 1 base from J; junction bases left unmatched: 5. Per the germline V gene, CDR1 is ENHRY and CDR2 is SYGVKD. Material: CD4+ or CD8+ T cells sorted from blood, obtained in a trial of the OX40 agonist ivuxolimab. This clonotype was obtained from an adult with an advanced solid tumor such as melanoma, head and neck, liver or kidney cancer. The chain couples TRBV10-3 to TRBJ1-5; the match to TRBD1 covers 7 bases. The DNA of the CDR3 is TGTGCCATCAGTCTCGACAGGGACAGCAATCAGCCCCAGCATTTT. As protein: CAISLDRDSNQPQHF.